This TCR beta chain was found in a study of T cell changes during pregnancy in multiple sclerosis. Measured with immunoSEQ multiplex PCR; TCRdb has only the in-frame clones, and not every one. This sample carries over 90,000 clones, roughly 92% of them seen once, and the ten largest clones take 0.99%. The receptor's source is a female donor with multiple sclerosis, enrolled in a pregnancy study. The starting material was peripheral blood, obtained after pregnancy.

The CDR3 DNA reads as TGTGCCAGCAGCTTGTTGGTCCTAGCGGGAGAGGGGGAGCAGTACTTC. Its protein is CASSLLVLAGEGEQYF. This chain uses TRBV5-6 with TRBJ2-7, with 10 bases that match TRBD2. Germline trimming cut 1 base from V and 7 bases from J; bases unmatched to any gene: 11. This CDR3 region has 16 residues. Germline-derived CDR1 and CDR2 are SGHDT and YYEEEE.